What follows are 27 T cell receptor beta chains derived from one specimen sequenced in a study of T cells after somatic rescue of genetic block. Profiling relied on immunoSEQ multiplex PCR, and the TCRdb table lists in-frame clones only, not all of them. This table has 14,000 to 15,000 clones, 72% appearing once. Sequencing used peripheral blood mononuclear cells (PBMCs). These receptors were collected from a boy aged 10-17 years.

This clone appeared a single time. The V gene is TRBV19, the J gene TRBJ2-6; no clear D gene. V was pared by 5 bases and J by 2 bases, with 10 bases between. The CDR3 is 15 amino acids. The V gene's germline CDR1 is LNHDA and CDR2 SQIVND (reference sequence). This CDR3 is CASSLQWTGANVLTF. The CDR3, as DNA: TGTGCCAGTAGTCTTCAGTGGACTGGGGCCAACGTCCTGACTTTC.

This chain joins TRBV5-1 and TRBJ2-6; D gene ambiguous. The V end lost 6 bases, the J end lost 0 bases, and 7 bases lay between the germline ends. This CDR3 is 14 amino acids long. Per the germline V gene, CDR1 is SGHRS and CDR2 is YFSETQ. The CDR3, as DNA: TGCGCCAGCAAGTCGAGCTCTGGGGCCAACGTCCTGACTTTC. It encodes CASKSSSGANVLTF.

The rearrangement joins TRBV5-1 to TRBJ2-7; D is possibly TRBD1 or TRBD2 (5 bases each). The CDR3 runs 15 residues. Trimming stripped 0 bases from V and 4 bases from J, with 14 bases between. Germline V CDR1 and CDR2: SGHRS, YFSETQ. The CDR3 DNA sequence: TGCGCCAGCAGCTTGGCCGGGACGTTTCCGTACGAGCAGTACTTC. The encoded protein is CASSLAGTFPYEQYF.

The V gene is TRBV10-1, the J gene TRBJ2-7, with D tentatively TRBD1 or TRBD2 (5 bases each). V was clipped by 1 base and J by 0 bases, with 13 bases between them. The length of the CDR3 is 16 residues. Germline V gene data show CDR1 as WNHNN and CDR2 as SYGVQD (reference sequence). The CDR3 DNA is TGCGCCAGCAGTGAGTTTTCGGGGACGGGCTCCTACGAGCAGTACTTC. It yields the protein CASSEFSGTGSYEQYF.

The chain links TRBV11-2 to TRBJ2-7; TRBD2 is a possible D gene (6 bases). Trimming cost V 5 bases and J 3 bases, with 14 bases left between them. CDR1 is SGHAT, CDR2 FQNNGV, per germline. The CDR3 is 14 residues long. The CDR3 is CASSQPSAVYEQYF. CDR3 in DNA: TGTGCCAGCAGCCAGCCTAGCGCGGTCTACGAGCAGTACTTC.

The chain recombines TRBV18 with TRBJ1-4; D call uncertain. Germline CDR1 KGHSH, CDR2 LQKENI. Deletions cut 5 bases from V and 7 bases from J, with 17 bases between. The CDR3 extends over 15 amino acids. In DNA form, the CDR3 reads TGTGCCAGCTCAAAAGCGAGTTTCGGGGTTGAAAAACTGTTTTTT. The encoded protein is CASSKASFGVEKLFF.

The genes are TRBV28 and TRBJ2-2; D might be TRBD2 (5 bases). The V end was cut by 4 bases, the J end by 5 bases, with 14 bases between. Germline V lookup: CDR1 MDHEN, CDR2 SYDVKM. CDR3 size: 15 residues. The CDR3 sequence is CASSSRGLWTGELFF. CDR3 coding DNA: TGTGCCAGCAGTTCAAGAGGGTTGTGGACCGGGGAGCTGTTTTTT.

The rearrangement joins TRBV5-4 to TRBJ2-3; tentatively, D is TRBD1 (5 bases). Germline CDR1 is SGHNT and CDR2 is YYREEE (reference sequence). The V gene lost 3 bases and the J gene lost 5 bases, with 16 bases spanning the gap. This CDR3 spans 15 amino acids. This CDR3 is CASSSSRPQGDTQYF. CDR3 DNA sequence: TGTGCCAGCAGCTCCTCGAGGCCCCAGGGAGATACGCAGTATTTT. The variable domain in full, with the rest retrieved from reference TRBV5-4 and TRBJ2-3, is ETGVTQSPTHLIKTRGQQVTLRCSSQSGHNTVSWYQQALGQGPQFIFQYYREEENGRGNFPPRFSGLQFPNYSSELNVNALELDDSALYLCASSSSRPQGDTQYFGPGTRLTVL.

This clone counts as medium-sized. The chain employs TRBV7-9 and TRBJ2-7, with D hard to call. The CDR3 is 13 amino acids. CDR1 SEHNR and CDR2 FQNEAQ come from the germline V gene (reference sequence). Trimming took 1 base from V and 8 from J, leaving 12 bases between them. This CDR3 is CASSLVRGYKQYF. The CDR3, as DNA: TGTGCCAGCAGCTTAGTCCGTGGGTATAAGCAGTACTTC.

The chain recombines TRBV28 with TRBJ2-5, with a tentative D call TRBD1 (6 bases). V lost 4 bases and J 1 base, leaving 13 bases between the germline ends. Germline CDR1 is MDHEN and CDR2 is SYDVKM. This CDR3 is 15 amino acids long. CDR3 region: CASSSLRQVQETQYF. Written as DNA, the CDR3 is TGTGCCAGCAGTTCCCTCAGACAGGTCCAAGAGACCCAGTACTTC.

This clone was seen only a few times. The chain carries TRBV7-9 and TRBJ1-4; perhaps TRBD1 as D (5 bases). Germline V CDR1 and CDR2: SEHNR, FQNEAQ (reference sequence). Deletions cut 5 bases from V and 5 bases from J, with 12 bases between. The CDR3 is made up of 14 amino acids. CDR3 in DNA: TGTGCCAGCAGCGCGGGGACGGTGAATGAAAAACTGTTTTTT. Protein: CASSAGTVNEKLFF.

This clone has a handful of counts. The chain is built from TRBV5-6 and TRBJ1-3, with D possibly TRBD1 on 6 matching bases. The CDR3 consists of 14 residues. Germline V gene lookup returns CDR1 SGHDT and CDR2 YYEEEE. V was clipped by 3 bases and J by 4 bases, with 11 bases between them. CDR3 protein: CASSYTGFGNTIYF. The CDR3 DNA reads TGTGCCAGCAGCTATACAGGGTTCGGAAACACCATATATTTT.

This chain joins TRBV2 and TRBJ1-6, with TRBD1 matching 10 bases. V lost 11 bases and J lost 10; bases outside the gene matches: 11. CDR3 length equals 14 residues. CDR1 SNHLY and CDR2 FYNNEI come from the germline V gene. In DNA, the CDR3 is TGTGCCTCCCGGTGGGACAGGGGCGGGTCACCCCTCCACTTT. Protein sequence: CASRWDRGGSPLHF.

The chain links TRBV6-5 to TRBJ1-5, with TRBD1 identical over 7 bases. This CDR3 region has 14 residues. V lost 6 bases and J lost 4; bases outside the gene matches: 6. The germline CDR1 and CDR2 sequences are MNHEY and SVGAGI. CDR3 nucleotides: TGTGCCAGCAGCAAGGGACAGTGGAATCAGCCCCAGCATTTT. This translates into CASSKGQWNQPQHF.

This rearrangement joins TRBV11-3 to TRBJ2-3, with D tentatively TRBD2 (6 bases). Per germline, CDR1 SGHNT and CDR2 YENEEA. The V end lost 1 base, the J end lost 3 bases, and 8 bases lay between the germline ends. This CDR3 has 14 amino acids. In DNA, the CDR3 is TGTGCCAGCAGCTTAGCTGGGGGGACAGATACGCAGTATTTT. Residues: CASSLAGGTDTQYF.

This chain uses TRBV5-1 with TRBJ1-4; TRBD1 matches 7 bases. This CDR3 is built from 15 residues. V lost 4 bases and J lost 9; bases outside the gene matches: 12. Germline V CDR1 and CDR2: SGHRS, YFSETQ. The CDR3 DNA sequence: TGCGCCAGCAGCGTCGACAGGGAAGTTGTGAAAAAACTGTTTTTT. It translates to CASSVDREVVKKLFF.

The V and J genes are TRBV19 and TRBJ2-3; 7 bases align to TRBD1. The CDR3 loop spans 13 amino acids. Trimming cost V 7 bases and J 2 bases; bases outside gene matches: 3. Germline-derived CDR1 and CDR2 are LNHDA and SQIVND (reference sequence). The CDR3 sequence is CASMGQPTDTQYF. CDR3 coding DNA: TGTGCCAGTATGGGACAGCCCACAGATACGCAGTATTTT.

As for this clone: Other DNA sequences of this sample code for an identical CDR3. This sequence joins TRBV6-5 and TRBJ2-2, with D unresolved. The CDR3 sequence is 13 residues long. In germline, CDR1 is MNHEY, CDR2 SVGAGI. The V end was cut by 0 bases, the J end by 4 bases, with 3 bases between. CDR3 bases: TGTGCCAGCAGTTACTCGTCCACCGGGGAGCTGTTTTTT. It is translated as CASSYSSTGELFF.

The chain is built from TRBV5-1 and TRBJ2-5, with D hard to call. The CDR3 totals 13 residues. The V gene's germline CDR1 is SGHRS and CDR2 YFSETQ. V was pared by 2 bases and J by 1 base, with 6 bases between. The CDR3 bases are TGCGCCAGCAGCTTAGGTTTCCAAGAGACCCAGTACTTC. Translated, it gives CASSLGFQETQYF.

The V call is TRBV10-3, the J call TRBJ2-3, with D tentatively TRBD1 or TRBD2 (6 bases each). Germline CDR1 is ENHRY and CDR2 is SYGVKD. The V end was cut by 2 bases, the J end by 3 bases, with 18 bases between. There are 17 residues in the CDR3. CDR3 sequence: CAISEIHRGAVTDTQYF. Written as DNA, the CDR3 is TGTGCCATCAGTGAGATCCATAGGGGGGCTGTAACAGATACGCAGTATTTT.

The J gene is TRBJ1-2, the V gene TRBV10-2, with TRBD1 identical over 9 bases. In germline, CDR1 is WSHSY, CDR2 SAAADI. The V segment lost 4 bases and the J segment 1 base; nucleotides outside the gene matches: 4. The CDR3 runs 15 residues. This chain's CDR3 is CASSVGTGSNYGYTF. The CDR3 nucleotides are TGCGCCAGCAGTGTGGGGACAGGGAGTAACTATGGCTACACCTTC.

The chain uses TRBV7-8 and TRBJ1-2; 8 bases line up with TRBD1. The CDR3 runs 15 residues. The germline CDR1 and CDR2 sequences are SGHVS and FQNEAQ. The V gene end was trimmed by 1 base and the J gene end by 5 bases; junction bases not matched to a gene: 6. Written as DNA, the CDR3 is TGTGCCAGCAGCTTAGTGGACAGGGTAGGGTATGGCTACACCTTC. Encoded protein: CASSLVDRVGYGYTF.

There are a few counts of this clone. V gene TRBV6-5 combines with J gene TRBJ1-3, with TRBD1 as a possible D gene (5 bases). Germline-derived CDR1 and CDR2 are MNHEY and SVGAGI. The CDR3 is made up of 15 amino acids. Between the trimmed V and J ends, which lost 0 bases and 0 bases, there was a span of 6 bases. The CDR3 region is CASSYSQGSGNTIYF. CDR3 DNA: TGTGCCAGCAGTTACTCGCAGGGCTCTGGAAACACCATATATTTT.

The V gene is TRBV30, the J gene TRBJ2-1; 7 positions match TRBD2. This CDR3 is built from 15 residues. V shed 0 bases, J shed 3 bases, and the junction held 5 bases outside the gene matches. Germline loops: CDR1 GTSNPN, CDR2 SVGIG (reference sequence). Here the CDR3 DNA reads TGTGCCTGGAGTGTAGTGGGGAGGGACTACAATGAGCAGTTCTTC. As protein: CAWSVVGRDYNEQFF.

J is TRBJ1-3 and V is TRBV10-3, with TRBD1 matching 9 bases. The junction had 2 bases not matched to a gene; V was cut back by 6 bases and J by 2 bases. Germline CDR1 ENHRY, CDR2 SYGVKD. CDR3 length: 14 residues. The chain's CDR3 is CAIRRDRAGNTIYF. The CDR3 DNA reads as TGTGCCATCAGGAGGGACAGGGCTGGAAACACCATATATTTT.

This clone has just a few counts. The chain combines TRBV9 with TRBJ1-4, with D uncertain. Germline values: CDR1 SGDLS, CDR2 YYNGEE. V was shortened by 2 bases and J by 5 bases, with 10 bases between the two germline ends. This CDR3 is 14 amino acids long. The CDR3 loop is CASSVGIFNEKLFF. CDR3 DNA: TGTGCCAGCAGCGTCGGGATTTTCAATGAAAAACTGTTTTTT.

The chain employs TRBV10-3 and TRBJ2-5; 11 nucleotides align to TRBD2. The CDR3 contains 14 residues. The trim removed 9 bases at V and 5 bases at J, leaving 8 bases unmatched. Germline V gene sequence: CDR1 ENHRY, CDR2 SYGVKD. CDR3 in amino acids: CAMSTSGSRETQYF. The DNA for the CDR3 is TGTGCCATGTCTACTAGCGGGAGTAGGGAGACCCAGTACTTC.